The clone carrying this T cell receptor beta chain came up once. The antigen remains unidentified. This record comes from a study of T cells in localized non-small cell lung cancer. General study findings and limits: Heterogeneity cannot be ruled out, as sequencing used one tumor region only. In adjacent lung appeared a median around 56 of the top 100 tumor clones. Elevated circulating T cell density in blood was associated with longer overall survival. The greatest T cell clonality was found in uninvolved adjacent lung (higher than in tumor).

CDR1 MNHNS and CDR2 SASEGT come from the germline V gene. V was pared by 7 bases and J by 2 bases, with 15 bases between. The CDR3 is 14 residues long. Method: immunoSEQ multiplex PCR; TCRdb's copy keeps in-frame clones and lacks some. The sample shows fewer than 100,000 clones, around 81% of them seen only once. This sequence was found in a female donor aged 60 or older with stage I lung adenocarcinoma. This specimen consisted of peripheral blood, obtained before any cancer treatment. V and J are TRBV6-1 and TRBJ2-7; the D gene is possibly TRBD2 (5 bases). The CDR3 sequence is CASTDGVGAYEQYF. The CDR3 DNA is TGTGCCAGCACCGACGGGGTGGGAGCCTACGAGCAGTACTTC.